These T cell receptor beta chains were read from a single sample in a study of blood T cell repertoires in COVID-19. Sequenced by immunoSEQ multiplex PCR; TCRdb stores in-frame clones only, minus some. There are approximately 120,000 clones in the sample; about 90% occur only once, and around 2% lies in the top ten. The specimen was peripheral blood. These receptors all stem from a man aged 50-60 years with COVID-19, enrolled during active disease. Both conserved end residues are part of each CDR3. Fields, in order: V gene, J gene, CDR3 length, D gene, CDR3 DNA, CDR3 protein. D genes are given only for firm matches.

TRBV25-1	TRBJ1-4	15	NA	TGTGCCAGCAGTGAATCCCCAGGGTACGATGAAAAACTGTTTTTT	CASSESPGYDEKLFF
TRBV9	TRBJ1-1	12	NA	TGTGCCAGCAGCGGGGGGGACCGTAAAGCTTTCTTT	CASSGGDRKAFF
TRBV24-1	TRBJ2-2	15	TRBD1	TGTGCCACCAGTGATTTGACAGGGGCGGACGGGGAGCTGTTTTTT	CATSDLTGADGELFF
TRBV27	TRBJ1-2	12	NA	TGTGCCAGCAAGGGAGTGGGGGGGGGCTACACCTTC	CASKGVGGGYTF
TRBV6-5	TRBJ2-2	16	NA	TGTGCCAGCAGTTATGGCGGCGGGGATAACACCGGGGAGCTGTTTTTT	CASSYGGGDNTGELFF
TRBV3-1/TRBV3-2	TRBJ1-5	16	NA	TGTGCCAGCAGCCGAACCTCGGTAGATAGCAATCAGCCCCAGCATTTT	CASSRTSVDSNQPQHF
TRBV7-6	TRBJ2-2	15	TRBD1	TGTGCCAGCAGCCGTGACAGGGCGAACACCGGGGAGCTGTTTTTT	CASSRDRANTGELFF
TRBV19	TRBJ2-5	16	TRBD2	TGTGCCAGTAGTATTGGGCTAGCGGGAGGGCGAGAGACCCAGTACTTC	CASSIGLAGGRETQYF
TRBV5-1	TRBJ2-7	16	TRBD2	TGCGCCAGCAGCTTGGATACTAGCGGGAGGGCGGGCGAGCAGTACTTC	CASSLDTSGRAGEQYF
TRBV28	TRBJ2-5	14	TRBD1	TGTGCCAGCAGTGAATACAGGGGGAAAGAGACCCAGTACTTC	CASSEYRGKETQYF
TRBV9	TRBJ2-3	16	TRBD1	TGTGCCAGCAGCGTCGATACTGACAGGGGGCCAGATACGCAGTATTTT	CASSVDTDRGPDTQYF
TRBV7-8	TRBJ2-6	17	NA	TGTGCCAGCAGCTTAAGTTGGGGCGCCTCTGGGGCCAACGTCCTGACTTTC	CASSLSWGASGANVLTF
TRBV5-4	TRBJ2-7	14	TRBD2	TGTGCCAGCAGCGTAGCGGGAGGGTCCTACGAGCAGTACTTC	CASSVAGGSYEQYF
TRBV7-3	TRBJ2-3	17	TRBD2	TGTGCCAGCAGCTTAAGCGCTAGCGGGACGGGCACAGATACGCAGTATTTT	CASSLSASGTGTDTQYF
TRBV7-8	TRBJ1-1	16	NA	TGTGCCAGCAGCCTCCGGAGGGACCCAGTGGGAGACGGAGCTTTCTTT	CASSLRRDPVGDGAFF
TRBV18	TRBJ1-1	14	TRBD1	TGTGCCAGCTCACAGGGGACAGTGAACACTGAAGCTTTCTTT	CASSQGTVNTEAFF
TRBV19	TRBJ1-5	15	NA	TGTGCCAGTAGTATCATCGGGGGGGCCCATCAGCCCCAGCATTTT	CASSIIGGAHQPQHF
TRBV14	TRBJ2-5	15	TRBD2	TGTGCCAGCAGCCAAGACCGGGGAGGGCTGGAGACCCAGTACTTC	CASSQDRGGLETQYF
TRBV5-1	TRBJ1-1	13	NA	TGCGCCAGCAGCTTGCCGGGGGGCACTGAAGCTTTCTTT	CASSLPGGTEAFF
TRBV7-7	TRBJ2-3	15	NA	TGTGCTAGCAGCTTAGGGGCAGGGGAAGGAGATACGCAGTATTTT	CASSLGAGEGDTQYF